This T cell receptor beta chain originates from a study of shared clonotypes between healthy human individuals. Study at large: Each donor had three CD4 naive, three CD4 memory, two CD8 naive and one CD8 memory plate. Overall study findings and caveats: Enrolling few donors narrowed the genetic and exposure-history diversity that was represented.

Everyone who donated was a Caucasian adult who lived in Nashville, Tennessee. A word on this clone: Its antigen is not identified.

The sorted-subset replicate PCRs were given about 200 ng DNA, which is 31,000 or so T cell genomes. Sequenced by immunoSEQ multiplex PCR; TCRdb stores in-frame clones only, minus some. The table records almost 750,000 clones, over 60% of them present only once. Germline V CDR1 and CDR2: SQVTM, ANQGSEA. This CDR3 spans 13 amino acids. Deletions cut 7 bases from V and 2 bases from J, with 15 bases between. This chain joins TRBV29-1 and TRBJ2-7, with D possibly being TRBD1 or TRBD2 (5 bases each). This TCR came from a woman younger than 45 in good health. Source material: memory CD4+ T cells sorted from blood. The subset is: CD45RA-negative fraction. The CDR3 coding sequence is TGCAGCGCCCGGGGCGGGTCAACCTACGAGCAGTACTTC. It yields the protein CSARGGSTYEQYF.